The source of this TCR beta chain is a study of regulatory T cells in long-lasting Graves disease. Study-wide findings and caveats: Patients with persistent disease shared fewer than 3,500 public clonotypes, outpacing the roughly 970 shared by new patients.

This clonotype was counted only a few times. Its matching antigen is unknown. The germline gives CDR1 MNHNS, CDR2 SASEGT. The CDR3 spans 14 residues. The V and J ends lost 7 bases and 3 bases respectively, with 13 bases between them. Libraries of TCR beta came from iRepertoire HTBI primers plus Arm-PCR of CDR3 regions. Authors' data handling: Samples revealed under 65 TRBV and approximately 15 TRBJ segments. TCRdb redid the calling of the multiplex PCR reads with MiXCR, one entry per CDR3 protein. TCRdb, not the original authors, processed these V and J calls. The table lists about 470,000 distinct CDR3 sequences, roughly 21% of them singletons. Time point in this sample: persistent/refractory GD, antithyroid drugs over 5 years with positive TRAb. After RNA was extracted from PBMCs, the TCR library was made from it. As a group, patients came from one endocrinology department in Xi'an, China.

The clonotype originates from a female donor with Graves disease. V gene TRBV6-1 combines with J gene TRBJ1-5, with a weak D call TRBD1 (6 bases). The sample in question was peripheral blood mononuclear cells (PBMCs), obtained when the disease was refractory, from a patient treated with antithyroid drugs. The CDR3 sequence is CASTRTGHNQPQHF. The CDR3 region has the DNA TGTGCCAGCACCCGAACAGGGCACAATCAGCCCCAGCATTTT.